The 29 T cell receptor beta chains below come from one sample, sequenced in a study of T cell responses to AZD1222 COVID-19 vaccine. Produced via immunoSEQ multiplex PCR; TCRdb's table is partial and in-frame only. In the table there are some 140,000 clones, roughly 90% of which are singletons. This sample comprised peripheral blood, obtained on day 0 of AZD1222 vaccination. These receptors were obtained from an adult in good health.

The chain is built from TRBV24-1 and TRBJ2-1, with a possible D match to TRBD2 (6 bases). The CDR3 loop spans 14 amino acids. Trimming left V 3 bases short and J 9 bases short, with 14 bases between. Germline V gene data show CDR1 as KGHDR and CDR2 as SFDVKD. In nucleotides, the CDR3 is TGTGCCACCAGTGATCCCCAGCGGGCGGTTGAGCAGTTCTTC. This sequence encodes CATSDPQRAVEQFF.

This chain connects TRBV28 to TRBJ1-2; maybe TRBD1 (5 bases). The CDR3 contains 13 residues. Trimming left V 6 bases short and J 1 base short, with 9 bases between. Germline CDR1 and CDR2: MDHEN and SYDVKM. DNA of the CDR3: TGTGCCAGCAGGGTTAGGGGTAACTATGGCTACACCTTC. It is translated as CASRVRGNYGYTF.

The chain couples TRBV7-9 to TRBJ2-1; 12 nucleotides agree with TRBD2. From germline, CDR1 is SEHNR and CDR2 FQNEAQ (reference sequence). The CDR3 is made up of 18 amino acids. The trim removed 5 bases at V and 7 bases at J, leaving 15 bases unmatched. CDR3 nucleotides: TGTGCCAGCAGCCCCCTACTTAGGACTAGCGGGATATCAAATGAGCAGTTCTTC. This translates into CASSPLLRTSGISNEQFF.

This clone was detected once. The CDR3 here is CASSLGTGRVTEAFF. Written as DNA, the CDR3 is TGCGCCAGCAGCTTGGGGACAGGACGGGTTACTGAAGCTTTCTTT. This sequence joins TRBV5-1 and TRBJ1-1; 7 positions agree with TRBD1. The V gene's germline CDR1 is SGHRS and CDR2 YFSETQ. Trimming cost V 0 bases and J 5 bases; bases outside gene matches: 7. The CDR3 runs 15 residues.

Only a few counts were recorded for this clone. This chain links TRBV30 with TRBJ2-1; unclear D gene. V was cut by 2 bases and J by 0 bases, with 8 bases left in between. In germline, CDR1 is GTSNPN, CDR2 SVGIG (reference sequence). The CDR3 sequence is 14 residues long. The CDR3 sequence is CAWSRLSSYNEQFF. The CDR3 nucleotides read TGTGCCTGGAGTCGACTGAGCTCCTACAATGAGCAGTTCTTC.

The chain couples TRBV5-1 to TRBJ2-1; D gene ambiguous. In germline, CDR1 is SGHRS, CDR2 YFSETQ. V dropped 2 bases and J dropped 8 bases, with 8 bases sitting between them. This CDR3 is 12 amino acids long. CDR3 nucleotides: TGCGCCAGCAGCTTAATCGGTGATGAGCAGTTCTTC. It codes for CASSLIGDEQFF. Drawing the rest from reference TRBV5-1 and TRBJ2-1, the complete variable domain is KAGVTQTPRYLIKTRGQQVTLSCSPISGHRSVSWYQQTPGQGLQFLFEYFSETQRNKGNFPGRFSGRQFSNSRSEMNVSTLELGDSALYLCASSLIGDEQFFGPGTRLTVL.

The chain links TRBV28 to TRBJ1-2, with D unclear. The CDR3 is 14 amino acids. The germline gives CDR1 MDHEN, CDR2 SYDVKM. Trimming removed 6 bases from V and 4 bases from J, with 15 bases in between. The CDR3 DNA follows: TGTGCCAGCAGAAACGAGGGTATGGCCTATGGCTACACCTTC. It codes for CASRNEGMAYGYTF.

The DNA of the CDR3 is TGTGCCAGCAGTTTCCTCTCGGGAAATCAGCCCCAGCATTTT. Protein: CASSFLSGNQPQHF. The chain employs TRBV27 and TRBJ1-5; no firm D call. The germline CDR1 and CDR2 sequences are MNHEY and SMNVEV (reference sequence). Trimming cost V 3 bases and J 4 bases, with 10 bases left between them. The CDR3 is 14 amino acids.

The chain uses TRBV7-2 and TRBJ1-6, with D unresolved. The germline CDR1 and CDR2 sequences are SGHTA and FQGNSA. V was trimmed by 1 base and J by 7 bases, leaving 11 bases between them. The CDR3 has 15 amino acids. The CDR3 spells CASSLEYTLNSPLHF. In DNA form, the CDR3 reads TGTGCCAGCAGCTTAGAGTACACTTTAAATTCACCCCTCCACTTT.

This clone was recorded a few times. V usage is TRBV2 and J usage is TRBJ2-5; 7 bases align to TRBD1. V lost 6 bases and J lost 1; bases outside the gene matches: 5. Germline-derived CDR1 and CDR2 are SNHLY and FYNNEI. There are 14 residues in the CDR3. CDR3: CASSYRGFQETQYF. For the CDR3, the DNA is TGTGCCAGCAGCTACAGGGGCTTCCAAGAGACCCAGTACTTC.

This clone has only a few counts. This chain connects TRBV4-3 to TRBJ1-4, with TRBD1 matching 7 bases. CDR1 LGHNA and CDR2 YSLEER come from the germline V gene. V lost 3 bases to trimming and J lost 8 bases; unmatched junction nucleotides: 9. The CDR3 runs 15 residues. CDR3 nucleotides: TGCGCCAGCAGCCAGACGACAGGGCGAGGCGAAAAACTGTTTTTT. This encodes CASSQTTGRGEKLFF.

The V gene is TRBV19, the J gene TRBJ1-3; no clear D. This CDR3 has 12 amino acids. Trimming shortened V by 8 bases and J by 3 bases, and 8 bases separated the two germline ends. CDR1 and CDR2 (germline): LNHDA, SQIVND (reference sequence). The CDR3 region is CASADFGNTIYF. CDR3 nucleotides: TGTGCCAGTGCGGATTTTGGAAACACCATATATTTT.

This clone was detected once. The V gene is TRBV9, the J gene TRBJ2-2; 10 nucleotides align to TRBD2. CDR3 length: 16 amino acids. Trimming at V came to 7 bases and at J to 5 bases, leaving 11 bases not matched to a gene. In germline, CDR1 is SGDLS, CDR2 YYNGEE. The CDR3 is CASGPQGLAFTGELFF. In DNA, the CDR3 is TGTGCCAGCGGCCCTCAGGGACTAGCGTTTACCGGGGAGCTGTTTTTT.

The J gene is TRBJ2-3, the V gene TRBV28, with D perhaps matching TRBD2 (6 bases). The germline gives CDR1 MDHEN, CDR2 SYDVKM. This CDR3 is 14 amino acids long. Trimming took off 4 bases at V and 7 bases at J, with 15 bases between the two ends. CDR3 sequence: CASSSNPGGNTQYF. CDR3 DNA sequence: TGTGCCAGCAGTTCAAATCCCGGGGGAAATACGCAGTATTTT.

Written as DNA, the CDR3 is TGTGCTAGTGGTTCGCCGACAGGTACAGATACGCAGTATTTT. It encodes CASGSPTGTDTQYF. The gene calls are TRBV12-5 and TRBJ2-3; D possibly corresponds to TRBD1 (6 bases). V lost 4 bases and J 3 bases, leaving 11 bases between the germline ends. Germline loops: CDR1 LGHNT, CDR2 FRNRAP. There are 14 residues in the CDR3. The full variable domain, with the rest looked up from reference TRBV12-5 and TRBJ2-3, is DARVTQTPRHKVTEMGQEVTMRCQPILGHNTVFWYRQTMMQGLELLAYFRNRAPLDDSGMPKDRFSAEMPDATLATLKIQPSEPRDSAVYFCASGSPTGTDTQYFGPGTRLTVL.

The chain is built from TRBV23-1 and TRBJ1-6; D is ambiguous. TRBV23-1 is assigned to the ORF class and has an uncertain function. This CDR3 has 17 amino acids. V lost 6 bases, J lost 0 bases, and 15 bases lay in between. Written as DNA, the CDR3 is TGCGCCAGCAGCCCCCCGGAGACTCGCTCCTATAATTCACCCCTCCACTTT. This encodes CASSPPETRSYNSPLHF.

V and J are TRBV19 and TRBJ2-1; D not certain. V was cut by 3 bases and J by 2 bases, with 11 bases left in between. The CDR3 has 15 amino acids. CDR1 is LNHDA and CDR2 is SQIVND in the germline V gene (reference sequence). CDR3 region: CASSMGAGTYNEQFF. CDR3 in DNA: TGTGCCAGTAGTATGGGTGCAGGAACCTACAATGAGCAGTTCTTC. Full variable domain (missing parts from reference TRBV19 and TRBJ2-1): DGGITQSPKYLFRKEGQNVTLSCEQNLNHDAMYWYRQDPGQGLRLIYYSQIVNDFQKGDIAEGYSVSREKKESFPLTVTSAQKNPTAFYLCASSMGAGTYNEQFFGPGTRLTVL.

The J gene is TRBJ2-3, the V gene TRBV2; 8 bases align to TRBD2. This CDR3 is built from 16 residues. The germline V gene encodes CDR1 SNHLY and CDR2 FYNNEI. V was pared by 5 bases and J by 4 bases, with 11 bases of the junction left unmatched. The CDR3: CASSIQSGGLSDTQYF. In DNA, the CDR3 is TGTGCCAGCAGTATCCAAAGCGGGGGACTATCAGATACGCAGTATTTT.

The genes are TRBV10-1 and TRBJ1-5; the D gene is possibly TRBD1 (5 bases). Trimming left V 1 base short and J 6 bases short, with 10 bases between. Germline V gene data show CDR1 as WNHNN and CDR2 as SYGVQD (reference sequence). The CDR3 consists of 14 residues. The CDR3 region is CASSEFRESQPQHF. The CDR3, as DNA: TGCGCCAGCAGTGAGTTCAGGGAAAGTCAGCCCCAGCATTTT.

This clone was seen a few times. J is TRBJ1-1 and V is TRBV24-1; 7 bases match TRBD1. The CDR3 has 15 residues. CDR1 is KGHDR, CDR2 SFDVKD, per germline. Unmatched junction bases numbered 12, after V lost 4 bases and J lost 8 bases. The CDR3 sequence: CATSESKQGRWEAFF. In nucleotides, the CDR3 is TGTGCCACCAGTGAGTCGAAACAGGGGCGCTGGGAAGCTTTCTTT.

The chain joins TRBV19 to TRBJ1-4; TRBD1 aligns across 8 bases. Trimming took 4 bases from V and 8 from J; bases not matched to a gene: 9. Germline CDR1 is LNHDA and CDR2 is SQIVND (reference sequence). CDR3 size: 15 residues. The CDR3 coding sequence is TGTGCCAGTAGTAATAGGGGGACAGGCCCGGAAAAACTGTTTTTT. Protein: CASSNRGTGPEKLFF.

The chain employs TRBV6-5 and TRBJ1-1; 9 bases align to TRBD1. This CDR3 has 13 residues. Germline V CDR1 and CDR2: MNHEY, SVGAGI. V shed 6 bases, J shed 11 bases, and the junction held 10 bases outside the gene matches. The CDR3 region is CASSPTGTGSAFF. The CDR3 bases are TGTGCCAGCAGCCCGACCGGGACAGGGTCCGCTTTCTTT.

The count of this clone is one. The chain recombines TRBV2 with TRBJ1-1; the match to TRBD1 covers 7 bases. The CDR3 consists of 12 residues. Germline CDR1 reads SNHLY; CDR2 reads FYNNEI. V lost 10 bases and J lost 8; bases outside the gene matches: 10. The CDR3 DNA follows: TGTGCCACCCACGATGGAGGGGGCGAAGCTTTCTTT. Translated: CATHDGGGEAFF.

This chain links TRBV7-3 with TRBJ2-1; a possible D gene is TRBD1 (6 bases). Germline V gene lookup returns CDR1 SGHTA and CDR2 FQGTGA. Trimming took 6 bases from V and 5 from J, leaving 11 bases between them. The CDR3 is 13 residues long. The CDR3 reads CASSSGQNNEQFF. The CDR3 coding sequence is TGTGCCAGCAGTTCCGGACAGAACAATGAGCAGTTCTTC.

The chain employs TRBV3-1 (or the pseudogene TRBV3-2) and TRBJ1-3; D might be TRBD1 (5 bases). The CDR3 contains 14 residues. Per germline, CDR1 LGHDT and CDR2 YNNKEL (reference sequence). Deletions cut 4 bases from V and 3 bases from J, with 10 bases between. This chain's CDR3 is CASSPTVFGNTIYF. CDR3 bases: TGTGCCAGCAGCCCGACAGTATTTGGAAACACCATATATTTT.

This clone was counted between two and nine times. The chain uses TRBV28 and TRBJ1-2; 7 bases map to TRBD1. V lost 5 bases to trimming and J lost 8 bases; unmatched junction nucleotides: 8. The CDR3 totals 13 residues. CDR1 is MDHEN, CDR2 SYDVKM, per germline. The CDR3 bases are TGTGCCAGCAGTCTCACCGACAGGGTCGGCTACACCTTC. Translating it yields CASSLTDRVGYTF.

This clone was recorded only once. V usage is TRBV7-9 and J usage is TRBJ2-7; D perhaps matches TRBD2 (6 bases). The CDR3 extends over 13 amino acids. The germline CDR1 and CDR2 sequences are SEHNR and FQNEAQ (reference sequence). The V end was cut by 3 bases, the J end by 5 bases, with 11 bases between. The DNA of the CDR3 is TGTGCCAGCAGCTTCTCGCGGGGAGACGAGCAGTACTTC. It codes for CASSFSRGDEQYF.

V and J are TRBV28 and TRBJ1-5, with D possibly matching TRBD1 (6 bases). V was shortened by 2 bases and J by 6 bases, with 11 bases between the two germline ends. The V gene's germline CDR1 is MDHEN and CDR2 SYDVKM. The CDR3 sequence is 14 residues long. The CDR3 here is CASSLHGGGQPQHF. The CDR3 DNA is TGTGCCAGCAGTTTACATGGGGGCGGTCAGCCCCAGCATTTT.

V gene TRBV30 combines with J gene TRBJ1-6; tentatively, D is TRBD1 (6 bases). The V and J ends lost 3 bases and 1 base respectively, with 10 bases between them. Germline V gives CDR1 GTSNPN, CDR2 SVGIG (reference sequence). The CDR3 is 15 residues long. The CDR3 reads CAWRTGKSYNSPLHF. DNA for the CDR3: TGTGCCTGGAGGACAGGAAAATCCTATAATTCACCCCTCCACTTT. Based on the CDR3 plus reference TRBV30 and TRBJ1-6, the full variable domain is SQTIHQWPATLVQPVGSPLSLECTVEGTSNPNLYWYRQAAGRGLQLLFYSVGIGQISSEVPQNLSASRPQDRQFILSSKKLLLSDSGFYLCAWRTGKSYNSPLHFGNGTRLTVT.